This TCR beta chain was sequenced in a study of CD8 T cells in Susac syndrome. After extraction with the RNeasy kit, roughly 0.5 to 1 ug of the RNA was reverse transcribed using random hexamers. The amplification used immunoSEQ multiplex PCR on TCR beta CDR3; it spanned 54 Vbeta and 13 Jbeta. Each CDR3 protein is one row after TCRdb ran MiXCR on the immunoSEQ multiplex PCR reads. The sample consists of 100,000 to 150,000 distinct CDR3 sequences, about 92% of them appearing once. The CDR3 runs to 16 residues. V was shortened by 4 bases and J by 0 bases, with 12 bases between the two germline ends. The germline V gene encodes CDR1 SEHNR and CDR2 FQNEAQ (reference sequence).

This sequence joins TRBV7-9 and TRBJ2-2, with D perhaps matching TRBD2 (6 bases). This TCR was sampled from a human donor with multiple sclerosis. Material for sequencing was CD8+ T cells from PBMCs. CDR3 loop: CASSSRGGANTGELFF. CDR3 nucleotides: TGTGCCAGCAGCTCTCGTGGCGGGGCGAACACCGGGGAGCTGTTTTTT.